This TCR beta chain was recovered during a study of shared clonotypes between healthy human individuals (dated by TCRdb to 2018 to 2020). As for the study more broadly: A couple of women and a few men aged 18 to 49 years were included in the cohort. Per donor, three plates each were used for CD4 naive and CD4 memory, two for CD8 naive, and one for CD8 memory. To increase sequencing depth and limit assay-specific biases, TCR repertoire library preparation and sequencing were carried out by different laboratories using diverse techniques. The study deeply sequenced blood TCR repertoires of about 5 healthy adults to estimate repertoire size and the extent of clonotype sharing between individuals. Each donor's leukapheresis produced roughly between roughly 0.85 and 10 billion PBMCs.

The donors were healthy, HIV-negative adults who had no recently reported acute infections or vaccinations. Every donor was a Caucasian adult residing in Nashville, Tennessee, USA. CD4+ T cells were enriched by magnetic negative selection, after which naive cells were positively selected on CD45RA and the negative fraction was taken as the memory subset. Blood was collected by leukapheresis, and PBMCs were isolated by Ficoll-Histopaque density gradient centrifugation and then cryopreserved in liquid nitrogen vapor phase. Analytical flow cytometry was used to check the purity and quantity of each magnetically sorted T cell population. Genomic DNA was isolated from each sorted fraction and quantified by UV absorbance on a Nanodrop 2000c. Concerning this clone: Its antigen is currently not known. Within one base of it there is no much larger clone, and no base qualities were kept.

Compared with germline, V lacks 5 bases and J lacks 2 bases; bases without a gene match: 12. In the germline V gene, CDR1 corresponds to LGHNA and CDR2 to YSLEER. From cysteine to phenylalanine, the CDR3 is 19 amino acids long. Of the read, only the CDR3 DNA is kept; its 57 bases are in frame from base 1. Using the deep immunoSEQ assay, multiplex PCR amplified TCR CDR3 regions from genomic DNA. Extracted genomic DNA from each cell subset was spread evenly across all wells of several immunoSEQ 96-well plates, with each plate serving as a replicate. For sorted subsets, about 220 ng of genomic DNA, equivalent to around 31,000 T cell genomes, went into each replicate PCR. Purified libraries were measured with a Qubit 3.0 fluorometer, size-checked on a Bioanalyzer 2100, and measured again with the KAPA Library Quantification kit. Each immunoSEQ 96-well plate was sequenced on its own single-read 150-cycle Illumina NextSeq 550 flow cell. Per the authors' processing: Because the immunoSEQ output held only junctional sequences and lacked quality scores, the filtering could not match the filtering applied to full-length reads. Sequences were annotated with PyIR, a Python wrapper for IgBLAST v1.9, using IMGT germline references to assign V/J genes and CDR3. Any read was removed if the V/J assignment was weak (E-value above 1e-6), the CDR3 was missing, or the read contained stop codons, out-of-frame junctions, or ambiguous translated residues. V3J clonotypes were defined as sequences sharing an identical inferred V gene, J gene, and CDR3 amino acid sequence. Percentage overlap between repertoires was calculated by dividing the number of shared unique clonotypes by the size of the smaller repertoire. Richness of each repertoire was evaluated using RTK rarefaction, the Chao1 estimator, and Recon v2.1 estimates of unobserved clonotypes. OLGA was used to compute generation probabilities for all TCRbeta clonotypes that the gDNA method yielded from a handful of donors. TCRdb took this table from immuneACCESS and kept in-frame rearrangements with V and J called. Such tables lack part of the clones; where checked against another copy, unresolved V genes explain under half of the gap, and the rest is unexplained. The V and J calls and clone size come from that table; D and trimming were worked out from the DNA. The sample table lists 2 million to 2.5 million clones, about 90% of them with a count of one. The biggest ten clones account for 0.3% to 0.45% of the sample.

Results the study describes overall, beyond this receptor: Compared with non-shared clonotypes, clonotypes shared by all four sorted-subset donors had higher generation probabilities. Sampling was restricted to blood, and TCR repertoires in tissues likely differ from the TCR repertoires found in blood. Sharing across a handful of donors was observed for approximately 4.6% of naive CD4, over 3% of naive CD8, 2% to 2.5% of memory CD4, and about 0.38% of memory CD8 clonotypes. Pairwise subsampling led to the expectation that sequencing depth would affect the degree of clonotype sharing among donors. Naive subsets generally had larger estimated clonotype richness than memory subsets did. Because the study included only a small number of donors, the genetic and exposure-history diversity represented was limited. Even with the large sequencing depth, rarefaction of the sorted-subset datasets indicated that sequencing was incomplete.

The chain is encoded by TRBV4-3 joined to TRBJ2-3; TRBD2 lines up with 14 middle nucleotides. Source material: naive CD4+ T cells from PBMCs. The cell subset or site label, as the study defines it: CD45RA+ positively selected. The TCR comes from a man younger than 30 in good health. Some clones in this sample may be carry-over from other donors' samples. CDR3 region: CASSWGLGTSGGYTDTQYF. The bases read TGCGCCAGCAGCTGGGGCCTCGGGACTAGCGGGGGTTACACAGATACGCAGTATTTT.